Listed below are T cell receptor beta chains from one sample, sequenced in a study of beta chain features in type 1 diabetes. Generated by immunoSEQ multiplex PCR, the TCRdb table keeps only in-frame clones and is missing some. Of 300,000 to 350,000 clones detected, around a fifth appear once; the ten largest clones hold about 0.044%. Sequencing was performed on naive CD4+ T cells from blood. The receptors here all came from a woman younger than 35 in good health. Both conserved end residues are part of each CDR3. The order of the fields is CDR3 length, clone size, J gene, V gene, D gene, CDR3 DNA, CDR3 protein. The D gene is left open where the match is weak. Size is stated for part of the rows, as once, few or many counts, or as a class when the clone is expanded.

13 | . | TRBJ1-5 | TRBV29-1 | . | TGCAGCGTTGAAGAAGGAGGAGATCAGCCCCAGCATTTT | CSVEEGGDQPQHF
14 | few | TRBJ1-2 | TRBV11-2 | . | TGTGCCAGCAGCCGGGGCGAGGGGACTAAGGGCTACACCTTC | CASSRGEGTKGYTF
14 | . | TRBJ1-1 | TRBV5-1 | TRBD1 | TGCGCCAGCAGGCCGGGACAGAGGAACACTGAAGCTTTCTTT | CASRPGQRNTEAFF
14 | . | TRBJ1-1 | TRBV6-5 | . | TGTGCCAGCAGCGCAGGTTTCGGGGACACTGAAGCTTTCTTT | CASSAGFGDTEAFF
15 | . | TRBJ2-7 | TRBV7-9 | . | TGTGCCAGCAGCCCCCCGGTTCTTACCACGTACGAGCAGTACTTC | CASSPPVLTTYEQYF
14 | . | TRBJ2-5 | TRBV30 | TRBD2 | TGTGCCTGGCAGACTAGCGGGAGCCAAGAGACCCAGTACTTC | CAWQTSGSQETQYF
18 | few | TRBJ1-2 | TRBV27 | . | TGTGCCAGCAGTTTATCAAGGGGGTTGGGGCTGAAGAACTATGGCTACACCTTC | CASSLSRGLGLKNYGYTF
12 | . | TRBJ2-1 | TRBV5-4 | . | TGTGCCAGCAGCTCCTTAGTGGATGAGCAGTTCTTC | CASSSLVDEQFF
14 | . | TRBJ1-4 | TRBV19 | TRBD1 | TGTGCCAGTAGACTCCGACAGGGTAATGAAAAACTGTTTTTT | CASRLRQGNEKLFF
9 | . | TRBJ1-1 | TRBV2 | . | TGTGCCAGCCTCGCTGAAGCTTTCTTT | CASLAEAFF
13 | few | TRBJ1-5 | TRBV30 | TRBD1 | TGTGCCTGGAGTTCGACAGGGAATCAGCCCCAGCATTTT | CAWSSTGNQPQHF
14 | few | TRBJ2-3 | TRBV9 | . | TGTGCCAGCAGCGTAGGCCTAGGCGCAGATACGCAGTATTTT | CASSVGLGADTQYF
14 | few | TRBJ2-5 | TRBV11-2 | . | TGTGCCAGCAGCTCTGGAGGCTGGGGAGAGACCCAGTACTTC | CASSSGGWGETQYF
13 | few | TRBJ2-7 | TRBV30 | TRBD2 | TGTGCCTGGAGTGCGGGGGGGATGAACGAGCAGTACTTC | CAWSAGGMNEQYF
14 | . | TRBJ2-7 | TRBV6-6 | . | TGTGCCAGCAGCCCAGGGGTGGCCTCCTACGAGCAGTACTTC | CASSPGVASYEQYF
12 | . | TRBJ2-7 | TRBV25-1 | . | TGTGCCCGATTTAGCGTAAGGTTCGAGCAGTACTTC | CARFSVRFEQYF
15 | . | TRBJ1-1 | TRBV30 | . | TGTGCCTGGAGTAATCCGGGACTGAGGAACACTGAAGCTTTCTTT | CAWSNPGLRNTEAFF
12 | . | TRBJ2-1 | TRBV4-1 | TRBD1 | TGCGCCAGCAGCTCACAGGGGCGCGAGCAGTTCTTC | CASSSQGREQFF
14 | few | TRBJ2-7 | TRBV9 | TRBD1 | TGTGCCAGCAGCGCAGGGACAGCCACCTACGAGCAGTACTTC | CASSAGTATYEQYF
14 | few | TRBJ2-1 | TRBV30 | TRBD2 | TGTGCCTGGAGTGTACCTAGCGGCTACAATGAGCAGTTCTTC | CAWSVPSGYNEQFF
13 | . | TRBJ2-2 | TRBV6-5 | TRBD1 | TGTGCCATACGCAGGGGGTGGACCGGGGAGCTGTTTTTT | CAIRRGWTGELFF
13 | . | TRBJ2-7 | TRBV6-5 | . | TGTGCCAGCACCCACTCAGGGTCCTACGAGCAGTACTTC | CASTHSGSYEQYF
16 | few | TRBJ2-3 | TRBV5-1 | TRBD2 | TGCGCCAGCAGCTTGAATCCGCGGGGGGGCACAGATACGCAGTATTTT | CASSLNPRGGTDTQYF
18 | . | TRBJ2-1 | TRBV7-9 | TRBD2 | TGTGCCAGCAGCCCGGGACTAGCGGGATACAGACGCAACAATGAGCAGTTCTTC | CASSPGLAGYRRNNEQFF
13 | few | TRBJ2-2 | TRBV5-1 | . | TGCGCCAGCAGCCCGGACAGTTTCGGGGAGCTGTTTTTT | CASSPDSFGELFF
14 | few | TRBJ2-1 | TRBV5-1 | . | TGCGCCAGCAGCTTGCTACGCGCGGGTAATGAGCAGTTCTTC | CASSLLRAGNEQFF
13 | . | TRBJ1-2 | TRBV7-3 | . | TGTGCCAGCAGCTTCGACAGGAACTATGGCTACACCTTC | CASSFDRNYGYTF
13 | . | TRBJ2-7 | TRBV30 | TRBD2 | TGTGCCTGGACTAGCGGGAGGGCCTACGAGCAGTACTTC | CAWTSGRAYEQYF
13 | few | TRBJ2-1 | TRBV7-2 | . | TGTGCCAGCAGCTTCAAAGGGAGCAATGAGCAGTTCTTC | CASSFKGSNEQFF
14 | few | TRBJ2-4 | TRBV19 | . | TGTGCCAGTAGTATCGCCAGGGCCAAAAACATTCAGTACTTC | CASSIARAKNIQYF
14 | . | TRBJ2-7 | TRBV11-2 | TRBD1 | TGTGCCAGCAGCTTGGGGCAGGGGGCGCGTGAGCAGTACTTC | CASSLGQGAREQYF
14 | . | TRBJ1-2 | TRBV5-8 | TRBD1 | TGTGCCAGCACCCGGACAGGGAGAAACTATGGCTACACCTTC | CASTRTGRNYGYTF
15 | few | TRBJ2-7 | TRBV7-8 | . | TGTGCCAGCAGCCCCGCCGAGGGAGTAACCTACGAGCAGTACTTC | CASSPAEGVTYEQYF
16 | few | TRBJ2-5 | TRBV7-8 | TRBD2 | TGTGCCAGCAGCTTAGCGGGGACTACCTTCCAAGAGACCCAGTACTTC | CASSLAGTTFQETQYF
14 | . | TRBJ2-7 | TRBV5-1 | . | TGCGCCAGCAGCTTGAGCCGGAGCTCCTACGAGCAGTACTTC | CASSLSRSSYEQYF
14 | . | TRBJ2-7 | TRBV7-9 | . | TGTGCCAGCAGCCAATCACTTCAAATCTACGAGCAGTACTTC | CASSQSLQIYEQYF
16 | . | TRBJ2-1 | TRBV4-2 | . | TGTGCCAGCAGCCAACTGTCACAGGGAGCCTACAATGAGCAGTTCTTC | CASSQLSQGAYNEQFF
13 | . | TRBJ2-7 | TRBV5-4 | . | TGTGCCAGCAGTTCCCGGGTTGGGTACGAGCAGTACTTC | CASSSRVGYEQYF
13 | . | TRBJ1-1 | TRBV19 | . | TGTGCCAGTATTGGGGACACGAACACTGAAGCTTTCTTT | CASIGDTNTEAFF
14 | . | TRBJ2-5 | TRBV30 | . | TGTGCCTGGAGTGTACTAGGGGGTTCGGAGACCCAGTACTTC | CAWSVLGGSETQYF
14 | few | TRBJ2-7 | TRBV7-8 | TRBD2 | TGTGCCAGCAGCTCCGTAGCGGGGGGCTACGAGCAGTACTTC | CASSSVAGGYEQYF
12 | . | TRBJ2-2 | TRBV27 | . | TGTGCCAGCAGCGACCTAGCCGGGGAGCTGTTTTTT | CASSDLAGELFF